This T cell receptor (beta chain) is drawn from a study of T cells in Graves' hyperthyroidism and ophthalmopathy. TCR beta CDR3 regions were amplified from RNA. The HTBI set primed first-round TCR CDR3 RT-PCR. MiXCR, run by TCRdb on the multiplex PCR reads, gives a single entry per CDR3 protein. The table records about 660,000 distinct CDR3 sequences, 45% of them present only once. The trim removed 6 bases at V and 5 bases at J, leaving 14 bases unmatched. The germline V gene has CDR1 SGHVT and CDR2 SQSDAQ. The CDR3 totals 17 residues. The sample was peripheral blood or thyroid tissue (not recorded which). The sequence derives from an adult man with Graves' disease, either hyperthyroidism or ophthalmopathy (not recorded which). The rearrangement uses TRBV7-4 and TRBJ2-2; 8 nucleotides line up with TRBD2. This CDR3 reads CASRQMTAGVLTGELFF. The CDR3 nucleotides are TGTGCCAGCAGACAAATGACAGCGGGAGTATTAACCGGGGAGCTGTTTTTT.